The 27 T cell receptor beta chains reported below all come from one sample, sequenced in a study of blood T cells in healthy people across ages (dated by TCRdb to between 2014 and 2017). Libraries were made using 5' RACE. Sequenced using an Illumina HiSeq 2500. A second roughly 6 to 12 cycle PCR used a sample-barcoded 5' primer and a J-beta primer mix. In TCRdb, the public reads were trimmed at Q25 with fastp and aligned with MiXCR, with productive beta chains retained. Identical CDR3 protein sequences are pooled into one entry, listed with their most common genes and DNA. Within this sample are more than 1,400,000 distinct CDR3 sequences, with 42% of them counted one time only. Clones ranked in the top ten supply roughly 7.9% of the sample. The material sequenced was blood. The origin of the receptors is a woman in her late teens or twenties in good health.

The J gene is TRBJ2-1, the V gene TRBV12-3 or TRBV12-4; no clear D. Trimming left V 5 bases short and J 4 bases short, with 18 bases between. The CDR3 length is 16 residues. DNA for the CDR3: TGTGCCAGCAGTGCTCAACCTGGTCCGCCTTACAATGAGCAGTTCTTC. Its protein product is CASSAQPGPPYNEQFF.

This sequence joins TRBV18 and TRBJ2-1; D is undetermined. V lost 9 bases and J lost 6, with 15 bases in between. The length of the CDR3 is 13 residues. The V gene's germline CDR1 is KGHSH and CDR2 LQKENI. The CDR3 loop reads CASSPDRINEQFF. DNA of the CDR3: TGTGCCAGTAGTCCCGACCGAATCAATGAGCAGTTCTTC.

The rearrangement joins TRBV4-1 to TRBJ2-1; possibly TRBD1 or TRBD2 for D (6 bases each). Germline CDR1 MGHRA, CDR2 YSYEKL. V was pared by 4 bases and J by 4 bases, with 20 bases between. This CDR3 spans 17 amino acids. CDR3 DNA sequence: TGCGCCAGCAGCCTAATGACAGGTTCGGGGGTTTACAATGAGCAGTTCTTC. Translation: CASSLMTGSGVYNEQFF.

The chain carries TRBV10-3 and TRBJ2-3; D is unclear. Germline-derived CDR1 and CDR2 are ENHRY and SYGVKD. This CDR3 contains 12 residues. V dropped 4 bases and J dropped 6 bases, with 8 bases sitting between them. CDR3 sequence reads: CAISGVRDTQYF. CDR3 coding DNA: TGTGCCATCAGTGGTGTGCGGGATACGCAGTATTTT.

The rearrangement links TRBV6-5 to TRBJ2-7; D gene unclear. The V end was cut by 0 bases, the J end by 7 bases, with 16 bases between. From germline, CDR1 is MNHEY and CDR2 SVGAGI. The CDR3 runs 15 residues. The CDR3 sequence: CASSYSTPDLGEQYF. In DNA, the CDR3 is TGTGCCAGCAGTTACTCGACCCCCGACTTGGGGGAGCAGTACTTC.

In regard to this clonotype: A read error is possible here, since a much larger clone lies one base away. The CDR3 DNA reads as TGCGCCAGCAGCTTGAGCGGTCCCCGAAGCACAGGTACGCAGTATTTT. This codes for CASSLSGPRSTGTQYF. The rearrangement uses TRBV5-1 and TRBJ2-3; tentatively, D is TRBD1 or TRBD2 (5 bases each). This CDR3 contains 16 residues. CDR1 SGHRS and CDR2 YFSETQ come from the germline V gene.

This chain links TRBV5-1 with TRBJ1-1, with TRBD1 matching 9 bases. This CDR3 has 14 residues. CDR1 and CDR2 from the germline V gene are SGHRS and YFSETQ. The trim removed 3 bases at V and 5 bases at J, leaving 5 bases unmatched. This CDR3 is CASSSGQGLTEAFF. CDR3 in DNA: TGCGCCAGCAGCTCAGGACAGGGGTTGACTGAAGCTTTCTTT.

In its sample, this clonotype was seen a few times. V and J are TRBV4-1 and TRBJ2-1, with D possibly matching TRBD2 (5 bases). The CDR3 contains 15 residues. The germline V gene has CDR1 MGHRA and CDR2 YSYEKL. V dropped 4 bases and J dropped 0 bases, with 10 bases sitting between them. The CDR3 nucleotides are TGCGCCAGCAGCCCTTATGGGAGCTCCTACAATGAGCAGTTCTTC. This translates into CASSPYGSSYNEQFF.

V and J are TRBV12-3 or TRBV12-4 and TRBJ2-1; 12 bases align to TRBD2. This CDR3 has 16 amino acids. The V gene end was trimmed by 1 base and the J gene end by 10 bases; junction bases not matched to a gene: 8. This CDR3 reads CASSLGLAGASCEQFF. The CDR3 DNA follows: TGTGCCAGCAGTTTAGGACTAGCGGGGGCTAGCTGCGAGCAGTTCTTC.

V and J are TRBV29-1 and TRBJ2-1, with D uncertain. This CDR3 has 13 residues. V was pared by 6 bases and J by 10 bases, with 19 bases between. Germline V gene data show CDR1 as SQVTM and CDR2 as ANQGSEA. CDR3 nucleotides: TGCAGCGTCGTAGCACGTGGACCCTACGAGCAGTTCTTC. Amino acid sequence: CSVVARGPYEQFF.

As concerns this clonotype: Germline is not matched at one junction end, which may reflect a read error. The chain joins TRBV4-1 to TRBJ2-5; D perhaps matches TRBD2 (5 bases). The germline CDR1 and CDR2 sequences are MGHRA and YSYEKL. The CDR3 sequence is 12 residues long. CDR3 loop: CTSSQDLREQYF. Written as DNA, the CDR3 is TGCACCAGCAGCCAAGATCTGAGGGAGCAGTACTTC.

The J gene is TRBJ1-2, the V gene TRBV2; 7 bases are shared with TRBD1. V dropped 9 bases and J dropped 5; count of bases not matched to a gene: 12. The CDR3 sequence is 14 residues long. Per germline, CDR1 SNHLY and CDR2 FYNNEI. CDR3 loop: CARSGADRKYGYTF. The CDR3 DNA reads TGTGCCAGATCTGGGGCGGACAGGAAGTATGGCTACACCTTC.

The chain recombines TRBV15 with TRBJ1-2; 10 bases map to TRBD1. Losses at the gene ends were 4 bases for V and 6 bases for J; bases not matched to a gene: 5. This CDR3 has 14 residues. From germline, CDR1 is LNHNV and CDR2 YYDKDF (reference sequence). The CDR3 loop reads CATSKDRGLNGYTF. CDR3 nucleotides: TGTGCCACCAGCAAAGACAGGGGGCTAAATGGCTACACCTTC.

V and J are TRBV6-1 and TRBJ1-2, with 8 bases matching TRBD1. J was trimmed by 8 bases and V by 8 bases; bases with no gene match: 7. The CDR3 runs 12 residues. Germline V gene sequence: CDR1 MNHNS, CDR2 SASEGT. The DNA for the CDR3 is TGTGCCAGCGACGGACAGGGCTCCGGCTACACCTTC. Its protein is CASDGQGSGYTF.

The J gene is TRBJ2-1, the V gene TRBV24-1, with 12 positions matching TRBD2. V was pared by 4 bases and J by 5 bases, with 5 bases of the junction left unmatched. Germline V gives CDR1 KGHDR, CDR2 SFDVKD. The CDR3 runs 16 residues. CDR3 nucleotides: TGTGCCACCAGTGACCAAACTAGCGGGGGGAACAATGAGCAGTTCTTC. Amino acid sequence: CATSDQTSGGNNEQFF.

The table lists this clonotype with a few counts. V is TRBV28 and J is TRBJ2-7; D possibly corresponds to TRBD2 (5 bases). The CDR3 has 13 amino acids. Deletions cut 8 bases from V and 1 base from J, with 12 bases between. The germline V gene encodes CDR1 MDHEN and CDR2 SYDVKM. CDR3 nucleotide sequence: TGTGCCAGCGAATACCGGGGATCCTACGAGCAGTACTTC. This translates into CASEYRGSYEQYF.

This clonotype was detected a few times. The J gene is TRBJ1-6, the V gene TRBV10-3; 8 bases match TRBD1. Germline trimming cut 6 bases from V and 8 bases from J; bases unmatched to any gene: 9. Germline loops: CDR1 ENHRY, CDR2 SYGVKD. The CDR3 is 15 residues long. The CDR3 here is CAISVRDRSYSPLHF. CDR3 nucleotides: TGTGCCATCAGCGTTCGGGACAGGTCCTATTCACCCCTCCACTTT.

This chain uses TRBV7-9 with TRBJ2-7, with D perhaps TRBD2 (5 bases). The CDR3 is made up of 14 amino acids. With 5 bases removed from V and 4 bases from J, the gap between germline ends came to 15 bases. Per the germline V gene, CDR1 is SEHNR and CDR2 is FQNEAQ (reference sequence). The CDR3 protein is CASSTEGRSYEQYF. The CDR3 nucleotides are TGTGCCAGCAGCACTGAGGGCAGGAGTTACGAGCAGTACTTC.

The J gene is TRBJ1-1, the V gene TRBV3-1, with D hard to call. Trimming removed 1 base at V and 11 bases at J, with 14 bases between. CDR3 length equals 13 residues. The germline CDR1 and CDR2 sequences are LGHDT and YNNKEL (reference sequence). In DNA form, the CDR3 reads TGTGCCAGCAGCCAAGGCCCCAGGCCGGACGCTTTCTTT. Residues: CASSQGPRPDAFF.

The genes are TRBV27 and TRBJ1-2; the D gene is possibly TRBD1 (6 bases). The germline V and J ends were trimmed by 6 bases and 4 bases, with 21 bases remaining between them. The CDR3 is 16 amino acids. Per the germline V gene, CDR1 is MNHEY and CDR2 is SMNVEV (reference sequence). CDR3 protein: CASSDSGGRVGYGYTF. CDR3 bases: TGTGCCAGCAGCGACTCCGGGGGCAGGGTGGGCTATGGCTACACCTTC.

The chain carries TRBV3-1 and TRBJ1-1, with D uncertain. Trimming left V 1 base short and J 5 bases short, with 5 bases between. The CDR3 contains 12 residues. The germline V gene has CDR1 LGHDT and CDR2 YNNKEL (reference sequence). CDR3 bases: TGTGCCAGCAGCCAAGTTAAGACTGAAGCTTTCTTT. Amino acids: CASSQVKTEAFF.

The rearrangement uses TRBV27 and TRBJ2-5, with 7 bases that match TRBD2. The CDR3 runs 15 residues. Losses at the gene ends were 5 bases for V and 1 base for J; bases not matched to a gene: 7. Germline V gene lookup returns CDR1 MNHEY and CDR2 SMNVEV (reference sequence). In DNA, the CDR3 is TGTGCCAGCAGTCTCGGGGAGCGGGGCCAAGAGACCCAGTACTTC. Amino acids: CASSLGERGQETQYF.

The rearrangement links TRBV20-1 to TRBJ2-1; D is possibly TRBD1 or TRBD2 (5 bases each). Germline-derived CDR1 and CDR2 are DFQATT and SNEGSKA (reference sequence). The CDR3 spans 15 residues. V was trimmed by 0 bases and J by 6 bases, leaving 15 bases between them. The CDR3 DNA reads as TGCAGTGCTAGAGACCCCGGGACGGTCCGCAATGAGCAGTTCTTC. Encoded protein: CSARDPGTVRNEQFF.

J is TRBJ2-5 and V is TRBV29-1; 11 positions match TRBD2. This CDR3 region has 15 residues. CDR1 and CDR2 from the germline V gene are SQVTM and ANQGSEA. The junction had 4 bases not matched to a gene; V was cut back by 3 bases and J by 1 base. CDR3 in amino acids: CSVDLLAGAQETQYF. CDR3 DNA sequence: TGCAGCGTTGACTTACTAGCGGGGGCCCAAGAGACCCAGTACTTC. The variable domain in full, with the rest retrieved from reference TRBV29-1 and TRBJ2-5, is SAVISQKPSRDICQRGTSLTIQCQVDSQVTMMFWYRQQPGQSLTLIATANQGSEATYESGFVIDKFPISRPNLTFSTLTVSNMSPEDSSIYLCSVDLLAGAQETQYFGPGTRLLVL.

The gene calls are TRBV20-1 and TRBJ1-1; D remains unclear. The CDR3 runs 10 residues. CDR1 and CDR2 (germline): DFQATT, SNEGSKA (reference sequence). The CDR3 loop reads CRARETEAFF. DNA of the CDR3: TGCAGAGCAAGGGAAACTGAAGCTTTCTTT.

This rearrangement joins TRBV5-1 to TRBJ1-2; 7 bases match TRBD1. This CDR3 comprises 17 residues. The junction had 16 bases not matched to a gene; V was cut back by 2 bases and J by 6 bases. Germline lookup yields CDR1 SGHRS and CDR2 YFSETQ. The DNA of the CDR3 is TGCGCCAGCAGCTTAGGACAGGCCTCCCCTAAGGGCGATGGCTACACCTTC. The encoded protein is CASSLGQASPKGDGYTF.

This clonotype turned up a few times. The chain combines TRBV28 with TRBJ2-1; 8 nucleotides agree with TRBD1. J gave up 2 bases and V 8 bases, and 8 bases lay outside the gene matches. The CDR3 spans 15 residues. From germline, CDR1 is MDHEN and CDR2 SYDVKM. The CDR3 loop reads CASETGVSPYNEQFF. In DNA, the CDR3 is TGTGCCAGCGAGACAGGGGTTAGTCCCTACAATGAGCAGTTCTTC.